The entry below gives a single TCR beta chain sequence along with its context. The table lists this clonotype with a count of one. Its recognized antigen is unknown. Qualities for individual bases were not recorded, and no much larger clone is one base off. Donors were 40 or so systemically healthy Caucasian individuals from Russia aged 6 to 90 years. Each donor gave around 9.8 milliliters of peripheral blood, collected into EDTA-treated Vacutainer tubes. Ficoll-Paque density-gradient centrifugation was used to isolate PBMCs, with at least 6.5 million obtained per sample. Total RNA was extracted from PBMCs with Trizol reagent, with at least 5 micrograms obtained per sample. For every donor, flow cytometry on a PBMC aliquot measured the percentage of naive CD45RAhigh/CD27high T cells. The data were obtained in a study of blood T cells in healthy people across ages (dated by TCRdb to the mid-2010s). As for the study more broadly: In model experiments, template switching captured about one uniquely barcoded TCR beta cDNA molecule for every two T cells. Four age groups were formed from the donors: young (average around 15 years), middle-aged (around 40), aged (approximately 60) and long-lived (around 82). Age-related changes in TCR beta repertoire diversity were measured in the study by deep sequencing normalized with unique cDNA molecular identifiers. To avoid experimental bias, donors of different ages were spread randomly across the sequencing lanes. The study analyzed two additional independent replicas of 1 million unique cDNA reads from the same blood draw for two donors, one aged 18 to 30 and one aged 80 or older.

Points the paper makes about the study in general: A strong correlation was found between observed TCR beta diversity and the percentage of naive T cells measured by flow cytometry. Observed TCR beta diversity per million T cells fell roughly linearly with age, and a significant reduction was already apparent by age about 36. The long-lived group showed more naive CD4+ T cells, fewer expanded clones and increased TCR diversity than the aged group, suggesting age selection. Estimates of total diversity from one million sequenced T cells were regarded as lower bounds and underestimates. Donor CMV infection status was unknown, potentially confounding age-related changes in expanded clonotypes. Because profiling used bulk unsorted PBMCs, naive and antigen-experienced compartments could not be compared conclusively.

CDR1 and CDR2 are read off the germline V gene as MNHEY and SVGAGI. Measured from the cysteine to the phenylalanine, the CDR3 is 16 residues long. Only the CDR3 part of the read is kept: 48 bases, read in frame from the first base. Ends trimmed: V by 4 bases, J by 6 bases; bases unmatched to a gene: 7. The library relied on 5' RACE. Sequencing relied on an Illumina HiSeq 2500. The second PCR ran for roughly 7 to 12 cycles and used a J-beta primer mix along with a sample-barcoded 5' primer. A template-switch 5' adaptor carrying 12 random nucleotides introduced a unique molecular identifier onto each TCR beta cDNA molecule. At least 2.5 million CDR3-containing paired-end reads were obtained from each sample. The Mint cDNA synthesis kit, primed by a TRBC-specific oligonucleotide, was used to synthesize first-strand cDNA from all RNA. Following uracil-DNA glycosylase treatment, all cDNA underwent a first 18-cycle PCR with the universal primers M1SS and BC2_uni_R. Per the original workflow: For normalization, 1 million high-quality reads were randomly selected from each sample, with every read carrying a distinct molecular identifier. Reads sharing molecular identifiers were discarded rather than binned into consensus sequences. MiTCR, run with a Q25 quality threshold and the strictest error-elimination algorithm, handled CDR3 identification, clonotype clustering and error correction. Lower-bound total TCR beta diversity was estimated with a nonparametric unseen species model using Euler transformation. In-frame beta chains were kept once TCRdb had trimmed the public reads at Q25 with fastp and called clones with MiXCR. For every CDR3 protein sequence, its rows merge into one entry that carries the most common genes and DNA. V and J calls and clone size were set by TCRdb, not the authors. This sample comprises 1.5 million to 2 million distinct CDR3 sequences, less than 50% of them detected only once. Around 2.1% of the sample is held by the ten biggest clonotypes.

The chain is made from TRBV6-5 and TRBJ1-6; TRBD1 matches 9 bases in the middle. This clonotype originated in a woman between 35 and 50 years old in good health. The sequenced material came from blood. The CDR3 loop reads CASSSPGTGSNSPLHF. In nucleotide form, the sequence is TGTGCCAGCAGTTCCCCTGGGACAGGGAGTAATTCACCCCTCCACTTT.